Each of the 5 T cell receptor beta chains below was sequenced from the same sample in a study of T-cell reconstitution after alpha-beta-depleted transplantation in children. Library preparation (for TCRbeta) was performed with unique molecular identifiers. Each CDR3 protein gets one entry after TCRdb re-called the PCR reads with MiXCR. Of over 150,000 distinct CDR3 sequences in the sample, 14% to 15% were seen once. Sequencing was performed on PBMCs from the stem cell graft donor, taken from the stem cell graft. These receptors originate from a human donor who donated a stem cell graft to a child with acute lymphoblastic leukemia.

This clonotype has at least ten counts. The rearrangement joins TRBV11-1 to TRBJ2-2; 7 nucleotides line up with TRBD1. The CDR3 covers 16 residues. Germline CDR1 is SGHAT and CDR2 is FQDESV (reference sequence). J lost 4 bases, V lost 5 bases, and 10 bases had no gene match. The CDR3 region has the DNA TGTGCCAGCAGCCAAGACAGGGTGTTTGGCACCGGGGAGCTGTTTTTT. Encoded protein: CASSQDRVFGTGELFF.

This clonotype was seen ten or more times. The chain joins TRBV7-6 to TRBJ2-2; TRBD2 aligns across 12 bases. This CDR3 region has 18 residues. Germline V gene data show CDR1 as SGHVS and CDR2 as FNYEAQ. The V gene end was trimmed by 5 bases and the J gene end by 2 bases; junction bases not matched to a gene: 9. The CDR3 sequence: CASSPVLAGGRNTGELFF. Here the CDR3 DNA reads TGTGCCAGCAGCCCCGTGCTAGCGGGAGGGCGTAACACCGGGGAGCTGTTTTTT.

The CDR3 nucleotides are TGTGCCAGCAGTTACTCAGACAGGGGACCCTACGAGCAGTACTTC. This gives the protein CASSYSDRGPYEQYF. This chain connects TRBV6-5 to TRBJ2-7; TRBD1 matches at 8 bases. The V and J ends lost 0 bases and 2 bases, in that order; junction bases with no gene match: 3. This CDR3 is 15 amino acids long. Germline loops: CDR1 MNHEY, CDR2 SVGAGI.

At least ten counts were recorded for this clonotype. J is TRBJ2-7 and V is TRBV20-1; 10 positions match TRBD2. V lost 0 bases, J lost 3 bases, and 5 bases stayed unmatched. Germline loops: CDR1 DFQATT, CDR2 SNEGSKA (reference sequence). The CDR3 consists of 15 residues. The CDR3 sequence: CSARELGTSVYEQYF. The CDR3 DNA is TGCAGTGCTAGAGAGCTTGGGACTAGCGTCTACGAGCAGTACTTC.

This clonotype was seen many times. The chain has TRBV20-1 and TRBJ1-6; tentative D call: TRBD1 (5 bases). This CDR3 spans 16 amino acids. Germline CDR1 and CDR2: DFQATT and SNEGSKA (reference sequence). V was cut by 3 bases and J by 1 base, with 13 bases left in between. The CDR3 sequence: CSARVQGSSYNSPLHF. The DNA for the CDR3 is TGCAGTGCTAGGGTCCAGGGCTCGTCCTATAATTCACCCCTCCACTTT.